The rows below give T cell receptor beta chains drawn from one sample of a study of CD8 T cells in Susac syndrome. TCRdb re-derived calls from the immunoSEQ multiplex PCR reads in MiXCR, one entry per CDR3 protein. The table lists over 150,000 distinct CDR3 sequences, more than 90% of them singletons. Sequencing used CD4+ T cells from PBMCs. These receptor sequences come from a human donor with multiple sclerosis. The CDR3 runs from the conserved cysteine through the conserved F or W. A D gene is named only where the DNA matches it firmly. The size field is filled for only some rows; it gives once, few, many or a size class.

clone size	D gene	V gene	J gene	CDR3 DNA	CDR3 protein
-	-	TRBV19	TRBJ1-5	TGTGCCAGTAGTCAAGTGATCAGGGGCTCTCAGCCCCAGCATTTT	CASSQVIRGSQPQHF
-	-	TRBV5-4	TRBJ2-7	TGTGCCAGCAGCTTGGCGGGGTCTAACTACGAGCAGTACTTC	CASSLAGSNYEQYF
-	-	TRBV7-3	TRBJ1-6	TGTGCCAGCAGCTTAGGTCCCCTGAATTCACCCCTCCACTTT	CASSLGPLNSPLHF
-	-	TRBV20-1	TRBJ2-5	TGCAGTGCCCCGGGTCGTGACTTCCAAGAGACCCAGTACTTC	CSAPGRDFQETQYF
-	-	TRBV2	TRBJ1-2	TGTGCCAGCAGTGAAGGGCAGAGCTATGGCTACACCTTC	CASSEGQSYGYTF
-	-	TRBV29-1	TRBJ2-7	TGCAGCGTTGTTTCGCTCTTAGAGGGGGAGCAGTACTTC	CSVVSLLEGEQYF
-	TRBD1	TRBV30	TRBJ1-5	TGTGCCTGGGCAAACAGGGGAGGTCAGCCCCAGCATTTT	CAWANRGGQPQHF
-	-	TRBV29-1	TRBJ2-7	TGCAGCGGTATGATCTCACTACCCCCCTACGAGCAGTACTTC	CSGMISLPPYEQYF
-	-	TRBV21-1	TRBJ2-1	TGTGCCAGCAGGGGTGAGCAGTTCTTC	CASRGEQFF
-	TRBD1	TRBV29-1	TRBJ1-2	TGCAGCGTTGTATACCGGGACAGGGATGGCTACACCTTC	CSVVYRDRDGYTF
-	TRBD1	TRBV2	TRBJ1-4	TGTGCCAGCAGCCGCGGGGACAGACTTAATGAAAAACTGTTTTTT	CASSRGDRLNEKLFF
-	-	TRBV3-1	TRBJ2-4	TGTGCCAGCAGCCACACGTATCATTTGCAAAGAAAAAACATTCAGTACTTC	CASSHTYHLQRKNIQYF
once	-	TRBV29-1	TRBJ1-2	TGCAGCGTGAGATCGCCTGGCTACACCTTC	CSVRSPGYTF
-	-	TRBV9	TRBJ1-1	TGTGCCAGCAGCGTATGGGGGAACACTGAAGCTTTCTTT	CASSVWGNTEAFF
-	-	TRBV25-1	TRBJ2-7	TGTGCCAGCAGTGAAGTTTCCGTGCAGTACTTC	CASSEVSVQYF
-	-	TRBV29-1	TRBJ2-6	TGCAGCGTTTTCAGTGGATCTGGGGCCAACGTCCTGACTTTC	CSVFSGSGANVLTF
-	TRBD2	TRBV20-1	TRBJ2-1	TGCAGTGCTAGTGGAATAGCGGGAAGTTACAATGAGCAGTTCTTC	CSASGIAGSYNEQFF
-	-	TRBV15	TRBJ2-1	TGTGCCACCAGCAGAGACCTCGGAGGTGGTGAGCAGTTCTTC	CATSRDLGGGEQFF
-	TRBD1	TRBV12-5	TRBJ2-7	TGTGCTAGTGGTCCGGAGACAGGGATCTACGAGCAGTACTTC	CASGPETGIYEQYF
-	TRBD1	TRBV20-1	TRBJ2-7	TGCAGTGCTAGAGACCGGGGACAGAGGGGCTACGAGCAGTACTTC	CSARDRGQRGYEQYF
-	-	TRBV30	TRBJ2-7	TGTGCCTCACGGACTGACACCCTATACGAGCAGTACTTC	CASRTDTLYEQYF
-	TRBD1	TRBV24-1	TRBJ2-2	TGTGCCACCAGTGACCCCAGGGGGCGAAGTAAGACCGGGGAGCTGTTTTTT	CATSDPRGRSKTGELFF
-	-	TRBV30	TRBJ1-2	TGTGCCTGGGCCCTCGCAGGCCCCGAGGGTCATGGCTACACCTTC	CAWALAGPEGHGYTF
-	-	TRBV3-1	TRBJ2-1	TGTGCCAGCAGCCAGGGCGGACTGTCAAGCTCCTACAATGAGCAGTTCTTC	CASSQGGLSSSYNEQFF
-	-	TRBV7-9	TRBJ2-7	TGTGCCAGCAGCCCCCGGGTAGCAGGTTACGAGCAGTACTTC	CASSPRVAGYEQYF
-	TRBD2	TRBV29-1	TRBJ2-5	TGCAGCGTTACTAGCGGGGGTCAAGAGACCCAGTACTTC	CSVTSGGQETQYF
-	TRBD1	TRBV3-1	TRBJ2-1	TGTGCCAGCAGCAATGGGACAGGTCCAAGGAAGCAGTTCTTC	CASSNGTGPRKQFF
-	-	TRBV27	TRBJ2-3	TGTGCCAGCAGACGACAACAGTTCACAGATACGCAGTATTTT	CASRRQQFTDTQYF
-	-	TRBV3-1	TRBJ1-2	TGTGCCAGCAGCCAAGAAGGGTACTATGGCTACACCTTC	CASSQEGYYGYTF
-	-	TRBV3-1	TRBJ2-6	TGTGCCAGCAGTCTAATGCTGTCTGGGGCCAACGTCCTGACTTTC	CASSLMLSGANVLTF
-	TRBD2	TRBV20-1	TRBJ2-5	TGCAGTGCTAGACCTTTCCTAGCGGGGGGCGAGGAGACCCAGTACTTC	CSARPFLAGGEETQYF
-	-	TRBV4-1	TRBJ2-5	TGCGCCAGCAGCCAAGGACAGTTCCAAGAGACCCAGTACTTC	CASSQGQFQETQYF
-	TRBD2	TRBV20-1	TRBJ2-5	TGCAGTGCCCCACCGGGGGGGAGGGGAGATGAGACCCAGTACTTC	CSAPPGGRGDETQYF
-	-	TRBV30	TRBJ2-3	TGTGCCTGGAGTGTACGAGAGATTAGCACAGATACGCAGTATTTT	CAWSVREISTDTQYF
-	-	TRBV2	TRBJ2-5	TGTGCCAGCAGTGGATGGCTCCGACAAGAGACCCAGTACTTC	CASSGWLRQETQYF
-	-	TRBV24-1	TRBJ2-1	TGTGCCACCAGTGTTCGCTGGGGCCATGAGCAGTTCTTC	CATSVRWGHEQFF
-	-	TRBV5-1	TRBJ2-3	TGCGCCAGCAGCCCGGAGCGGTCCACAGATACGCAGTATTTT	CASSPERSTDTQYF
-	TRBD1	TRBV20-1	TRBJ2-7	TGCAGTGCTCTCCAATCACAGGGGGCGCGCTACGAGCAGTACTTC	CSALQSQGARYEQYF
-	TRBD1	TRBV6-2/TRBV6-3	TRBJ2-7	TGTGCCAGCAGTTACGGGCGACAGGGGCATTCCTACGAGCAGTACTTC	CASSYGRQGHSYEQYF
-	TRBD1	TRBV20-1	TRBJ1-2	TGCAGTGCCACGGGACAGCTCTATGGCTACACCTTC	CSATGQLYGYTF
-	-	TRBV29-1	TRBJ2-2	TGCAGCGTCCTTAGGACGGGGAACACCGGGGAGCTGTTTTTT	CSVLRTGNTGELFF
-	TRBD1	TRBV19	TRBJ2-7	TGTGCCAGTAGTACCCGAGGGGGCGGGTCCTACGAGCAGTACTTC	CASSTRGGGSYEQYF
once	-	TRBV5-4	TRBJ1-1	TGTGCCAGCAGCTTCCAGCCGAACACTGAAGCTTTCTTT	CASSFQPNTEAFF
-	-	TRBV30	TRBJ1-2	TGTGCCTGGGGTCGAGACAGACCTTATGGCTACACCTTC	CAWGRDRPYGYTF
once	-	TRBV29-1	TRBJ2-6	TGCAGCGTTGTGGCCGGGGCCAACGTCCTGACTTTC	CSVVAGANVLTF
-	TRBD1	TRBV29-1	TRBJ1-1	TGCAGCGTGGGGACAGGTGAGAAAGCTTTCTTT	CSVGTGEKAFF
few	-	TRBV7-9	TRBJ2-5	TGTGCCAGCAGCTTGGCCGGGACAGAGACCCAGTACTTC	CASSLAGTETQYF
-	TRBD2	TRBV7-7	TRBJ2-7	TGTGCTAGCAGCCCCGGACTAGCGAACGAGCAGTACTTC	CASSPGLANEQYF
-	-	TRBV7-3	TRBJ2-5	TGTGCCAGCAGCTTGCACGGGGGCCGGGAAGAGACCCAGTACTTC	CASSLHGGREETQYF
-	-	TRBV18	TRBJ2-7	TGTGCCAGCTCACCCCCAGGGAACACCTACGAGCAGTACTTC	CASSPPGNTYEQYF
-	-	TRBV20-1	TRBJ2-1	TGCAGTGCTGGCCGGGGACTCAGAGGCTACAATGAGCAGTTCTTC	CSAGRGLRGYNEQFF
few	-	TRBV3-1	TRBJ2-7	TGTGCCAGCAGTCAGGCGGGGTACGAGCAGTACTTC	CASSQAGYEQYF
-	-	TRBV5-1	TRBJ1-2	TGCGCCAGCAGGCGAATACCAGATAGCTACACCTTC	CASRRIPDSYTF
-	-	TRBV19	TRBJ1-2	TGTGCCAGTAAGAGGACCAACTATGGCTACACCTTC	CASKRTNYGYTF
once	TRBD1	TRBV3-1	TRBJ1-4	TGTGCCAGCAGCACGGGACAGGGATATGAAAAACTGTTTTTT	CASSTGQGYEKLFF
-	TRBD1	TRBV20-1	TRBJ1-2	TGCAGTGCTAGAACCCAGATGGGGACAGACTATGGCTACACCTTC	CSARTQMGTDYGYTF
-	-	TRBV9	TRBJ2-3	TGTGCCAGCAGCGTAGACTCAGGCACAGATACGCAGTATTTT	CASSVDSGTDTQYF
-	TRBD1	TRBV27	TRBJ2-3	TGTGCCAGCAGCCATAGGGGGCGCCGCGATACGCAGTATTTT	CASSHRGRRDTQYF
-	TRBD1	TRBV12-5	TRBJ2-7	TGTGCTAGTGGTCCCACCCGGACAGGGGGCAACGAGCAGTACTTC	CASGPTRTGGNEQYF
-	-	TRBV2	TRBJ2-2	TGTGCCAGCAGTGCGGGGACGGCGGTACTGAACACCGGGGAGCTGTTTTTT	CASSAGTAVLNTGELFF